This T cell receptor beta chain was obtained from a study of T cell repertoires in cytomegalovirus infection. Study overall: Signatures in public TCR beta sequences pointed to both CMV infection and matching HLA type. Study-level findings and limits: The response measured ex vivo was dominated by TCR beta clonotypes (HLA-C-restricted and CMV-specific). Summed frequency of public TCR beta families distinguished CMV carriers with the relevant HLA.

This clonotype turned up a few times. No antigen is known for it. Using its own MiXCR run on the reads, TCRdb lists one record per CDR3 protein. The table includes a few hundred thousand distinct CDR3 sequences, 34% detected once. The V and J ends lost 2 bases and 5 bases, in that order; junction bases with no gene match: 9. Germline CDR1 MNHEY, CDR2 SVGEGT. The CDR3 length is 16 residues. The TCR sequence derives from a human donor in good health (CMV status not recorded). Some clones in this sample may be carry-over from other donors' samples. Sample: cultured PBMCs, taken from culture after CMV antigen stimulation. The chain is built from TRBV6-2 or TRBV6-3 and TRBJ2-5, with 9 bases lining up with TRBD2. CDR3 bases: TGTGCCAGCAGTTACCCCAGCGGGAGGCTCTCGGAGACCCAGTACTTC. It specifies CASSYPSGRLSETQYF.